Described below is a single T cell receptor (beta chain) sequence and its context. The data were obtained in a study of blood T cell repertoires in COVID-19. Per the germline V gene, CDR1 is LNHNV and CDR2 is YYDKDF (reference sequence). The CDR3 is made up of 14 amino acids. The germline V and J ends were trimmed by 5 bases and 2 bases, with 13 bases remaining between them. Measured with immunoSEQ multiplex PCR; TCRdb has only the in-frame clones, and not every one. This sample carries 220,000 or so clones, around 90% of them seen once, and the ten largest clones take less than 15%. The TCR originated in a man aged 30-40 years who had been exposed to COVID-19. Sequencing input: PBMCs or T cells enriched from blood (not recorded which). This chain joins TRBV15 and TRBJ2-7, with D maybe TRBD1 (5 bases). CDR3 coding DNA: TGTGCCACCAGCCTCGGAACAGGCCCCTACGAGCAGTACTTC. This sequence encodes CATSLGTGPYEQYF.